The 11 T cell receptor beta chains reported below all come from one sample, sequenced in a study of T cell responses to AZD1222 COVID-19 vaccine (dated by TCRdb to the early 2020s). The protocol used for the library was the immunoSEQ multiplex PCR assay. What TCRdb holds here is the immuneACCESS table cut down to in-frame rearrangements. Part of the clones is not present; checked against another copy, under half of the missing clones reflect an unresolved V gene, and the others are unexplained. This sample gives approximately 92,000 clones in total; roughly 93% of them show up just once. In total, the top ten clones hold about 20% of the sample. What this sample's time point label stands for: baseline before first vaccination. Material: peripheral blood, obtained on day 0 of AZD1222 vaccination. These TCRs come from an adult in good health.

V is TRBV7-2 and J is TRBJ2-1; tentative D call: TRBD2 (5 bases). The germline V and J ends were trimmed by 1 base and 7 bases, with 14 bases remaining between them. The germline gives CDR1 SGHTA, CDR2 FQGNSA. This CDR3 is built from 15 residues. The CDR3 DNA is TGTGCCAGCAGCTTAGTGGGCGGGTCGGGGAATGAGCAGTTCTTC. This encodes CASSLVGGSGNEQFF.

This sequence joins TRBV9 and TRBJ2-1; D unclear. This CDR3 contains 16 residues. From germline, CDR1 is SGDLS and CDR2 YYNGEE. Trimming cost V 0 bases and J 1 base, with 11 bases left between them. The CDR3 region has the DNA TGTGCCAGCAGCGTAGGGGGTTATGGTTCCTACAATGAGCAGTTCTTC. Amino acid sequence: CASSVGGYGSYNEQFF.

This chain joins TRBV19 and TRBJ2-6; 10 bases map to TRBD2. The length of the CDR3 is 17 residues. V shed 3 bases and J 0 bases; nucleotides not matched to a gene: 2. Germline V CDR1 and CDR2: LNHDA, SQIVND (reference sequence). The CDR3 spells CASSIRTSGSGANVLTF. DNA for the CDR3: TGTGCCAGTAGTATTCGGACTAGCGGCTCTGGGGCCAACGTCCTGACTTTC.

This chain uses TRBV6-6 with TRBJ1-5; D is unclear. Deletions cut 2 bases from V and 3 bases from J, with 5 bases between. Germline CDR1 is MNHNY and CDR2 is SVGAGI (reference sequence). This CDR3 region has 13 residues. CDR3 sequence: CASSYRDNQPQHF. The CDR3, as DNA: TGTGCCAGCAGTTACAGGGACAATCAGCCCCAGCATTTT.

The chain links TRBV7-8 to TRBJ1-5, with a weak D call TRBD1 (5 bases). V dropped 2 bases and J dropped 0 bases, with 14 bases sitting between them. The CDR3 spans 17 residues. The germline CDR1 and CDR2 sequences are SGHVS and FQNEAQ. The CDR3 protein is CASSLLPRGVSNQPQHF. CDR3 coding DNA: TGTGCCAGCAGCTTACTCCCCCGGGGGGTTAGCAATCAGCCCCAGCATTTT.

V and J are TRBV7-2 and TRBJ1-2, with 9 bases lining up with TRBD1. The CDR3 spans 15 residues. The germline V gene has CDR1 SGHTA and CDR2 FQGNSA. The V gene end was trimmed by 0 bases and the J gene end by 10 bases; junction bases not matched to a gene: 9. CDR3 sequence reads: CASSLASGQGLVYTF. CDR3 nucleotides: TGTGCCAGCAGCTTAGCGTCGGGACAGGGTCTGGTCTACACCTTC.

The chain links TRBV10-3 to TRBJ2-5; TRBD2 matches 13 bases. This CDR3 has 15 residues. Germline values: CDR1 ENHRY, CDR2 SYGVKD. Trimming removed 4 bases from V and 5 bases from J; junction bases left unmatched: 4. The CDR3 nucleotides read TGTGCCATCAGTGGGACTAGCGGGGGTGGGGAGACCCAGTACTTC. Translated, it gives CAISGTSGGGETQYF.

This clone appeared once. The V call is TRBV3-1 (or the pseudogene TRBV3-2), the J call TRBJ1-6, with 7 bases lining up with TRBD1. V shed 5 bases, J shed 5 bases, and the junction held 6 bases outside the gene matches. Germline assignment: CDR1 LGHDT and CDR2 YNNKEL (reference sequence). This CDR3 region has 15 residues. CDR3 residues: CASSLGQNNNSPLHF. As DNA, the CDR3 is TGTGCCAGCAGCTTGGGACAGAACAATAATTCACCCCTCCACTTT.

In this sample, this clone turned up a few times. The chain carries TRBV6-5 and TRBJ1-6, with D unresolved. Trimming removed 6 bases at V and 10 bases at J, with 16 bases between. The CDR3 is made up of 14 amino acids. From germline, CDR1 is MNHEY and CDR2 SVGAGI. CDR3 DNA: TGTGCCAGCAGACCGGACGGGAATCGGTCACCCCTCCACTTT. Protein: CASRPDGNRSPLHF.

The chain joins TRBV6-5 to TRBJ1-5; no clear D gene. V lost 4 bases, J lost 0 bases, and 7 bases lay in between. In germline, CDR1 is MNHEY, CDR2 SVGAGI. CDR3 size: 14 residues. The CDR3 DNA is TGTGCCAGCAGTTCTAGGGATAGCAATCAGCCCCAGCATTTT. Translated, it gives CASSSRDSNQPQHF.

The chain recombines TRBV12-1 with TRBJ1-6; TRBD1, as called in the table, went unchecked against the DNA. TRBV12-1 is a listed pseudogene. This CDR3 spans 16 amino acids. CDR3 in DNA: TGTGCCAGCAGCCCCTGTGCAGGGGTTGAGGATTCACCCCTCCACTTT. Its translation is CASSPCAGVEDSPLHF.